The rows below give T cell receptor beta chains drawn from one sample of a study of blood T cells in healthy people across ages. TCRdb processed the 5' RACE reads anew with MiXCR; each CDR3 protein has one entry. Here the sample spans 1.5 million to 2 million distinct CDR3 sequences, around half being singletons. The sequenced material came from blood. The source is a woman in her thirties or forties in good health. The CDR3 runs from the conserved cysteine through the conserved F or W. The D gene is left open where the match is weak. A clone size is listed for some rows: how often the clone was seen (once, few, many), or a class if it is expanded.

>TRBJ2-3|TRBD2|-|TRBV20-1
CSAGLAGPVVTDTQYF
TGCAGTGCTGGGCTAGCGGGGCCGGTGGTCACAGATACGCAGTATTTT
>TRBJ2-3|TRBD1|-|TRBV10-3
CAISLGQGATDTQYF
TGTGCCATCAGCCTGGGACAGGGGGCCACAGATACGCAGTATTTT
>TRBJ2-5|TRBD2|few|TRBV7-2
CASSLTLAEQETQYF
TGTGCCAGCAGCTTAACGCTAGCGGAACAAGAGACCCAGTACTTC
>TRBJ2-7|-|-|TRBV4-1
CASSQSRGRLDEQYF
TGCGCCAGCAGCCAATCCCGGGGCCGCCTCGACGAGCAGTACTTC
>TRBJ2-5|-|many|TRBV12-3/TRBV12-4
CASSLGERTQYF
TGTGCCAGCAGTTTAGGGGAGAGGACCCAGTACTTC
>TRBJ2-1|-|-|TRBV29-1
CSVHPTGPKGNEQFF
TGCAGCGTTCACCCTACAGGGCCCAAGGGCAATGAGCAGTTCTTC
>TRBJ2-1|-|-|TRBV7-2
CASSLVAGLNRHEQFF
TGTGCCAGCAGCTTAGTTGCGGGGCTGAATCGCCATGAGCAGTTCTTC
>TRBJ2-6|-|-|TRBV6-5
CASSLEGATGANVLTF
TGTGCCAGCAGTTTGGAGGGGGCGACCGGGGCCAACGTCCTGACTTTC
>TRBJ2-1|-|few|TRBV4-3
CASSQEMVDNEQFF
TGCGCCAGCAGCCAAGAGATGGTAGACAATGAGCAGTTCTTC
>TRBJ2-3|TRBD2|many|TRBV20-1
CSATSGGTDTQYF
TGCAGCGCGACTAGCGGGGGGACAGATACGCAGTATTTT
>TRBJ1-2|-|-|TRBV28
CASSPGNPYGCTF
TGTGCCAGCAGTCCGGGTAACCCCTATGGCTGCACCTTC
>TRBJ2-1|-|few|TRBV7-7
CASSLATDSSYNEQFF
TGTGCTAGCAGCTTAGCGACCGATAGCTCCTACAATGAGCAGTTCTTC
>TRBJ2-3|TRBD2|few|TRBV2
CASLTSGDRDTQYF
TGTGCCAGCTTGACTAGCGGGGATAGAGATACGCAGTATTTT
>TRBJ1-5|-|few|TRBV4-2
CASSQGLRANQPQHF
TGTGCCAGCAGCCAAGGTCTCAGGGCCAATCAGCCCCAGCATTTT
>TRBJ1-1|-|few|TRBV28
CASSLAGYTEAFF
TGTGCCAGCAGCCTGGCGGGGTACACTGAAGCTTTCTTT
>TRBJ2-3|-|-|TRBV9
CASSSEGTDTQYF
TGTGCCAGCAGCTCGGAAGGAACAGATACGCAGTATTTT
>TRBJ2-7|-|few|TRBV6-2/TRBV6-3
CASSEPGEIEQYF
TGTGCCAGCAGTGAACCAGGCGAAATCGAGCAGTACTTC
>TRBJ2-3|-|-|TRBV5-4
CASSFETGRTDTQYF
TGTGCCAGCAGCTTTGAAACAGGGCGCACAGATACGCAGTATTTT
>TRBJ2-4|-|-|TRBV4-3
CASSLLRAGGAVAKNSQYF
-
>TRBJ2-7|-|once|TRBV20-1
CSAGLANPPYNEQYF
TGCAGTGCCGGACTTGCGAACCCCCCCTACAATGAGCAGTACTTC
>TRBJ2-7|TRBD2|-|TRBV7-9
CASSQTLAGKYEQYF
TGTGCCAGCAGCCAAACACTAGCGGGGAAGTACGAGCAGTACTTC
>TRBJ2-3|TRBD2|few|TRBV4-3
CASSPEGLAGYTDTQYF
TGCGCCAGCAGCCCGGAGGGACTAGCGGGTTACACAGATACGCAGTATTTT